This passage covers 30 T cell receptor beta chains from one sample sequenced in a study of post-analysis software for immune sequencing data. Findings and limits, study-wide: There were several TRBV segments more frequent in patients than controls, and TRBV5-6, TRBV5-1 and TRBV20-1 were among them.

Every TCR beta cDNA library bore unique molecular identifiers. TCRdb redid the calling of the PCR reads with MiXCR, one entry per CDR3 protein. The sample has roughly 540,000 distinct CDR3 sequences; 34% are singletons. These TCRs' antigens remain unknown. Sequencing input: blood. These receptors came from a girl under 18 with multiple sclerosis.

The J gene is TRBJ1-4, the V gene TRBV3-1; a weak D match, TRBD1 (5 bases). This CDR3 region has 13 residues. Germline values: CDR1 LGHDT, CDR2 YNNKEL (reference sequence). The V end was cut by 5 bases, the J end by 6 bases, with 10 bases between. The CDR3: CASSEGPDEKLFF. For the CDR3, the DNA is TGTGCCAGCAGCGAGGGACCAGATGAAAAACTGTTTTTT.

This chain joins TRBV14 and TRBJ2-1; D is unresolved. The CDR3 loop spans 11 amino acids. V was clipped by 1 base and J by 13 bases, with 8 bases between them. Looked up from germline, CDR1 is SGHDN and CDR2 is FVKESK. CDR3 DNA sequence: TGTGCCAGCAGCCAAGTAGCCGTACAGTTCTTC. Its protein product is CASSQVAVQFF.

The J gene is TRBJ2-3, the V gene TRBV3-1; D is perhaps TRBD2 (5 bases). From germline, CDR1 is LGHDT and CDR2 YNNKEL (reference sequence). The CDR3 length is 15 residues. Trimming stripped 1 base from V and 0 bases from J, with 8 bases between. In DNA form, the CDR3 reads TGTGCCAGCAGCCAAGGTCCGGGGAGCACAGATACGCAGTATTTT. The encoded protein is CASSQGPGSTDTQYF.

The chain couples TRBV5-5 to TRBJ1-1; D gene ambiguous. The CDR3 has 14 amino acids. The germline V and J ends were trimmed by 0 bases and 3 bases, with 9 bases remaining between them. Per germline, CDR1 SGHKS and CDR2 YYEKEE (reference sequence). The CDR3 DNA reads TGTGCCAGCAGCTTGGGGGCATGGGACACTGAAGCTTTCTTT. It yields the protein CASSLGAWDTEAFF.

The chain carries TRBV6-6 and TRBJ1-1; 8 bases match TRBD1. The CDR3 loop spans 14 amino acids. V shed 5 bases and J 12 bases; nucleotides not matched to a gene: 14. Germline V gene data show CDR1 as MNHNY and CDR2 as SVGAGI (reference sequence). The CDR3: CASSPLRRDRTSFF. The CDR3 DNA follows: TGTGCCAGCAGTCCTCTCCGCCGGGACAGGACGTCTTTCTTT.

This clonotype was counted only a few times. The rearrangement uses TRBV11-3 and TRBJ2-5; 7 bases align to TRBD2. CDR3 length equals 17 residues. CDR1 SGHNT and CDR2 YENEEA come from the germline V gene. After removal of 1 base from V and 5 bases from J, the junction contained 13 bases not matched to a gene. This CDR3 is CASSLGRGTMRGETQYF. CDR3 DNA: TGTGCCAGCAGCTTAGGACGTGGGACTATGCGAGGGGAGACCCAGTACTTC.

This clonotype has a handful of counts. The J gene is TRBJ1-2, the V gene TRBV10-3; a weak D match, TRBD1 (6 bases). The CDR3 covers 14 residues. V was pared by 5 bases and J by 2 bases, with 12 bases between. Germline V gene data show CDR1 as ENHRY and CDR2 as SYGVKD. The CDR3 DNA is TGTGCCATCAGTCCGACAGGCTCGAACTATGGCTACACCTTC. Protein: CAISPTGSNYGYTF.

The chain combines TRBV20-1 with TRBJ2-2; TRBD2 aligns across 12 bases. This CDR3 has 18 residues. Germline trimming cut 0 bases from V and 6 bases from J; bases unmatched to any gene: 11. Germline V gene data show CDR1 as DFQATT and CDR2 as SNEGSKA (reference sequence). CDR3 DNA: TGCAGTGCTAGAGATCTTACTAGCGGGGGGCCTTACGCCGGGGAGCTGTTTTTT. Translation: CSARDLTSGGPYAGELFF.

This clonotype was observed a few times. This rearrangement joins TRBV12-3 or TRBV12-4 to TRBJ2-1, with 12 bases identical to TRBD2. The CDR3 consists of 15 residues. J gave up 7 bases and V 3 bases, and 4 bases lay outside the gene matches. The DNA for the CDR3 is TGTGCCAGCAGTTTCCTAGCGGGGGGGCCAAATGAGCAGTTCTTC. Translating gives CASSFLAGGPNEQFF.

This clonotype was counted a few times. The chain is built from TRBV7-9 and TRBJ1-1; 7 positions match TRBD1. With 5 bases clipped from V and 1 base from J, the junction kept 4 bases outside the gene matches. CDR3 length equals 14 residues. CDR1 and CDR2 (germline): SEHNR, FQNEAQ (reference sequence). CDR3 sequence: CASSTSGGNTEAFF. CDR3 DNA: TGTGCCAGCAGCACATCAGGGGGGAACACTGAAGCTTTCTTT.

V is TRBV4-2 and J is TRBJ2-5; no definite D call. The germline V gene encodes CDR1 LGHNA and CDR2 YNFKEQ. The ends were cut back, 5 bases at V and 6 bases at J, with 16 bases in the middle. This CDR3 spans 14 amino acids. CDR3 nucleotides: TGTGCCAGCAGCGGTAATCTCGACGGAAAGACCCAGTACTTC. Its translation is CASSGNLDGKTQYF.

This chain connects TRBV15 to TRBJ1-2; possible D gene TRBD1, 6 bases. The CDR3 is 13 amino acids. Germline CDR1 LNHNV, CDR2 YYDKDF (reference sequence). Trimming removed 6 bases at V and 2 bases at J, with 10 bases between. The CDR3 DNA reads TGTGCCACCAGACCGGGACAAAACTATGGCTACACCTTC. This sequence encodes CATRPGQNYGYTF.

Points on this clonotype: Possible read error: a much larger clone is one base away. This sequence joins TRBV2 and TRBJ2-1; 14 bases fit TRBD2. CDR3 size: 17 residues. V was pared by 5 bases and J by 6 bases, with 9 bases of the junction left unmatched. Germline V gene sequence: CDR1 SNHLY, CDR2 FYNNEI. The CDR3 DNA reads as TGTGCCAGCAGTTTTTCGGGACTAGCGGGGGTATGCAATGAGCAGTTCTTC. This translates into CASSFSGLAGVCNEQFF.

Comment on this clonotype: A much larger clone differs from this one at a single base, so this may be a read error. The rearrangement uses TRBV6-6 and TRBJ2-7, with TRBD2 matching 10 bases. The length of the CDR3 is 13 residues. Germline V gene data show CDR1 as MNHNY and CDR2 as SVGAGI (reference sequence). CDR3 nucleotide sequence: TGTACCAGCAGTCAGACTAGCGGGCACGAGCAGTACTTC. The encoded protein is CTSSQTSGHEQYF.

This clonotype has only a few counts. The J gene is TRBJ2-3, the V gene TRBV27, with 8 bases identical to TRBD1. CDR3 length: 15 residues. V trimming: 0 bases; J trimming: 6 bases; junction bases outside the gene matches: 5. Germline assignment: CDR1 MNHEY and CDR2 SMNVEV (reference sequence). CDR3 nucleotide sequence: TGTGCCAGCAGTTTATCGGGCCAGGGGGCCGATACGCAGTATTTT. Amino acids: CASSLSGQGADTQYF.

The sample holds a few counts of this clonotype. The V call is TRBV5-1, the J call TRBJ2-3; a possible D gene is TRBD2 (5 bases). Per the germline V gene, CDR1 is SGHRS and CDR2 is YFSETQ. Trimming cost V 4 bases and J 6 bases, with 15 bases left between them. CDR3 length: 14 residues. CDR3 in amino acids: CASSLEGRSDTQYF. The CDR3 region has the DNA TGCGCCAGCAGCCTCGAGGGTAGATCGGATACGCAGTATTTT.

The CDR3 DNA sequence: TGTGCCAGCAGCTCGGGACTAGCGGGGGGCCTAAGCTCCTACAATGAGCAGTTCTTC. Encoded protein: CASSSGLAGGLSSYNEQFF. The rearrangement uses TRBV5-6 and TRBJ2-1; 15 nucleotides line up with TRBD2. The CDR3 loop spans 19 amino acids. V lost 3 bases to trimming and J lost 0 bases; unmatched junction nucleotides: 7. Germline CDR1 and CDR2: SGHDT and YYEEEE.

This chain uses TRBV6-2 or TRBV6-3 with TRBJ1-2; no firm D call. The CDR3 extends over 14 amino acids. Per the germline V gene, CDR1 is MNHEY and CDR2 is SVGEGT. Between the trimmed V and J ends, which lost 6 bases and 3 bases, there was a span of 14 bases. CDR3 sequence reads: CASRIDMPDYGYTF. The CDR3 DNA follows: TGTGCCAGCAGGATCGATATGCCTGACTATGGCTACACCTTC.

V usage is TRBV7-2 and J usage is TRBJ1-1; 7 nucleotides line up with TRBD1. The V segment lost 5 bases and the J segment 5 bases; nucleotides outside the gene matches: 8. CDR1 is SGHTA and CDR2 is FQGNSA in the germline V gene. The CDR3 has 14 amino acids. CDR3 region: CASSIRQGVTEAFF. CDR3 DNA sequence: TGTGCCAGCAGCATCCGACAGGGAGTGACTGAAGCTTTCTTT.

This clonotype was seen a handful of times. The chain employs TRBV5-6 and TRBJ2-3; D gene uncertain. V shed 0 bases and J shed 0 bases, with 11 bases lying between them. The CDR3 sequence is 16 residues long. Germline values: CDR1 SGHDT, CDR2 YYEEEE. The CDR3 sequence is CASSLAEGFSTDTQYF. The CDR3 region has the DNA TGTGCCAGCAGCTTGGCCGAAGGATTTAGCACAGATACGCAGTATTTT.

This clonotype was seen a few times. The chain has TRBV6-2 or TRBV6-3 and TRBJ2-4; no definite D call. This CDR3 comprises 14 residues. The V gene's germline CDR1 is MNHEY and CDR2 SVGEGT. Deletions cut 6 bases from V and 0 bases from J, with 9 bases between. CDR3 DNA sequence: TGTGCCAGCAGCGAAGCATTAGCCAAAAACATTCAGTACTTC. Translating it yields CASSEALAKNIQYF.

This clonotype was seen more than once but under ten times. A read error may account for a junction end that differs from germline. The J gene is TRBJ2-6, the V gene TRBV5-1; the D gene could be TRBD1 or TRBD2 (6 bases each). The V gene's germline CDR1 is SGHRS and CDR2 YFSETQ. CDR3 length equals 18 residues. CDR3 coding DNA: TGCGCCAGCAACTTGGAAGGGGGACTGACCTCTGGGGCCAACGTCCTGACTTTC. It yields the protein CASNLEGGLTSGANVLTF.

This clonotype turned up a few times. The gene calls are TRBV11-1 and TRBJ2-1; D possibly corresponds to TRBD1 (7 bases). V dropped 1 base and J dropped 8 bases, with 9 bases sitting between them. Germline-derived CDR1 and CDR2 are SGHAT and FQDESV (reference sequence). The CDR3 is 13 residues long. The CDR3 DNA sequence: TGTGCCAGCAGCTTAGTCAGGGGGGATGAGCAGTTCTTC. This sequence encodes CASSLVRGDEQFF. The whole variable domain, filled in from reference TRBV11-1 and TRBJ2-1, reads EAEVAQSPRYKITEKSQAVAFWCDPISGHATLYWYRQILGQGPELLVQFQDESVVDDSQLPKDRFSAERLKGVDSTLKIQPAELGDSAMYLCASSLVRGDEQFFGPGTRLTVL.

The chain links TRBV27 to TRBJ1-5; TRBD1 might be the D (5 bases). The CDR3 contains 20 residues. Deletions cut 0 bases from V and 0 bases from J, with 21 bases between. Germline CDR1 is MNHEY and CDR2 is SMNVEV (reference sequence). The DNA of the CDR3 is TGTGCCAGCAGTTTATCGGCGGGGATGGGTGGGGGTTTTAGCAATCAGCCCCAGCATTTT. Translated, it gives CASSLSAGMGGGFSNQPQHF.

The chain is built from TRBV7-8 and TRBJ2-1; 14 nucleotides match TRBD2. The J segment lost 1 base and the V segment lost 3 bases, leaving 8 bases of the junction unmatched. The germline V gene has CDR1 SGHVS and CDR2 FQNEAQ. This CDR3 spans 19 amino acids. CDR3 protein: CASSFRLAGGDASYNEQFF. In nucleotides, the CDR3 is TGTGCCAGCAGCTTCAGACTAGCGGGGGGGGACGCGTCCTACAATGAGCAGTTCTTC.

This clonotype turned up a few times. This chain connects TRBV7-9 to TRBJ2-3; D may correspond to TRBD1 or TRBD2 (5 bases each). V was cut by 2 bases and J by 1 base, with 16 bases left in between. CDR3 size: 17 residues. Germline V lookup: CDR1 SEHNR, CDR2 FQNEAQ (reference sequence). The CDR3 loop is CASSLNKWGKGTDTQYF. The CDR3, as DNA: TGTGCCAGCAGCTTAAATAAATGGGGGAAGGGCACAGATACGCAGTATTTT.

A single count supports this clonotype. This chain joins TRBV9 and TRBJ2-1; TRBD1 matches at 9 bases. V trimming: 4 bases; J trimming: 10 bases; junction bases outside the gene matches: 6. The CDR3 has 13 residues. Germline loops: CDR1 SGDLS, CDR2 YYNGEE. CDR3: CASSRTGGEEQFF. DNA of the CDR3: TGTGCCAGCAGCCGAACAGGGGGCGAGGAGCAGTTCTTC.

V usage is TRBV20-1 and J usage is TRBJ1-4; 10 bases are shared with TRBD1. Per the germline V gene, CDR1 is DFQATT and CDR2 is SNEGSKA (reference sequence). The CDR3 spans 12 residues. V shed 7 bases, J shed 8 bases, and the junction held 4 bases outside the gene matches. The CDR3 region has the DNA TGCAGTGTTGGGACAGGGGAAGAAAAACTGTTTTTT. This codes for CSVGTGEEKLFF.

The chain uses TRBV28 and TRBJ1-2; perhaps TRBD1 as D (6 bases). V shed 5 bases and J shed 7 bases, with 11 bases lying between them. The CDR3 spans 12 residues. The germline V gene encodes CDR1 MDHEN and CDR2 SYDVKM. The CDR3 nucleotides read TGTGCCAGCAGTATCGGGACAACTGGCTACACCTTC. Its translation: CASSIGTTGYTF.

This chain connects TRBV7-9 to TRBJ1-1, with 9 bases aligning to TRBD1. Germline assignment: CDR1 SEHNR and CDR2 FQNEAQ (reference sequence). V lost 3 bases and J lost 4; bases outside the gene matches: 6. The CDR3 runs to 15 residues. Written as DNA, the CDR3 is TGTGCCAGCAGCTTGAGGGACAGGGCTGGCACTGAAGCTTTCTTT. This gives the protein CASSLRDRAGTEAFF.